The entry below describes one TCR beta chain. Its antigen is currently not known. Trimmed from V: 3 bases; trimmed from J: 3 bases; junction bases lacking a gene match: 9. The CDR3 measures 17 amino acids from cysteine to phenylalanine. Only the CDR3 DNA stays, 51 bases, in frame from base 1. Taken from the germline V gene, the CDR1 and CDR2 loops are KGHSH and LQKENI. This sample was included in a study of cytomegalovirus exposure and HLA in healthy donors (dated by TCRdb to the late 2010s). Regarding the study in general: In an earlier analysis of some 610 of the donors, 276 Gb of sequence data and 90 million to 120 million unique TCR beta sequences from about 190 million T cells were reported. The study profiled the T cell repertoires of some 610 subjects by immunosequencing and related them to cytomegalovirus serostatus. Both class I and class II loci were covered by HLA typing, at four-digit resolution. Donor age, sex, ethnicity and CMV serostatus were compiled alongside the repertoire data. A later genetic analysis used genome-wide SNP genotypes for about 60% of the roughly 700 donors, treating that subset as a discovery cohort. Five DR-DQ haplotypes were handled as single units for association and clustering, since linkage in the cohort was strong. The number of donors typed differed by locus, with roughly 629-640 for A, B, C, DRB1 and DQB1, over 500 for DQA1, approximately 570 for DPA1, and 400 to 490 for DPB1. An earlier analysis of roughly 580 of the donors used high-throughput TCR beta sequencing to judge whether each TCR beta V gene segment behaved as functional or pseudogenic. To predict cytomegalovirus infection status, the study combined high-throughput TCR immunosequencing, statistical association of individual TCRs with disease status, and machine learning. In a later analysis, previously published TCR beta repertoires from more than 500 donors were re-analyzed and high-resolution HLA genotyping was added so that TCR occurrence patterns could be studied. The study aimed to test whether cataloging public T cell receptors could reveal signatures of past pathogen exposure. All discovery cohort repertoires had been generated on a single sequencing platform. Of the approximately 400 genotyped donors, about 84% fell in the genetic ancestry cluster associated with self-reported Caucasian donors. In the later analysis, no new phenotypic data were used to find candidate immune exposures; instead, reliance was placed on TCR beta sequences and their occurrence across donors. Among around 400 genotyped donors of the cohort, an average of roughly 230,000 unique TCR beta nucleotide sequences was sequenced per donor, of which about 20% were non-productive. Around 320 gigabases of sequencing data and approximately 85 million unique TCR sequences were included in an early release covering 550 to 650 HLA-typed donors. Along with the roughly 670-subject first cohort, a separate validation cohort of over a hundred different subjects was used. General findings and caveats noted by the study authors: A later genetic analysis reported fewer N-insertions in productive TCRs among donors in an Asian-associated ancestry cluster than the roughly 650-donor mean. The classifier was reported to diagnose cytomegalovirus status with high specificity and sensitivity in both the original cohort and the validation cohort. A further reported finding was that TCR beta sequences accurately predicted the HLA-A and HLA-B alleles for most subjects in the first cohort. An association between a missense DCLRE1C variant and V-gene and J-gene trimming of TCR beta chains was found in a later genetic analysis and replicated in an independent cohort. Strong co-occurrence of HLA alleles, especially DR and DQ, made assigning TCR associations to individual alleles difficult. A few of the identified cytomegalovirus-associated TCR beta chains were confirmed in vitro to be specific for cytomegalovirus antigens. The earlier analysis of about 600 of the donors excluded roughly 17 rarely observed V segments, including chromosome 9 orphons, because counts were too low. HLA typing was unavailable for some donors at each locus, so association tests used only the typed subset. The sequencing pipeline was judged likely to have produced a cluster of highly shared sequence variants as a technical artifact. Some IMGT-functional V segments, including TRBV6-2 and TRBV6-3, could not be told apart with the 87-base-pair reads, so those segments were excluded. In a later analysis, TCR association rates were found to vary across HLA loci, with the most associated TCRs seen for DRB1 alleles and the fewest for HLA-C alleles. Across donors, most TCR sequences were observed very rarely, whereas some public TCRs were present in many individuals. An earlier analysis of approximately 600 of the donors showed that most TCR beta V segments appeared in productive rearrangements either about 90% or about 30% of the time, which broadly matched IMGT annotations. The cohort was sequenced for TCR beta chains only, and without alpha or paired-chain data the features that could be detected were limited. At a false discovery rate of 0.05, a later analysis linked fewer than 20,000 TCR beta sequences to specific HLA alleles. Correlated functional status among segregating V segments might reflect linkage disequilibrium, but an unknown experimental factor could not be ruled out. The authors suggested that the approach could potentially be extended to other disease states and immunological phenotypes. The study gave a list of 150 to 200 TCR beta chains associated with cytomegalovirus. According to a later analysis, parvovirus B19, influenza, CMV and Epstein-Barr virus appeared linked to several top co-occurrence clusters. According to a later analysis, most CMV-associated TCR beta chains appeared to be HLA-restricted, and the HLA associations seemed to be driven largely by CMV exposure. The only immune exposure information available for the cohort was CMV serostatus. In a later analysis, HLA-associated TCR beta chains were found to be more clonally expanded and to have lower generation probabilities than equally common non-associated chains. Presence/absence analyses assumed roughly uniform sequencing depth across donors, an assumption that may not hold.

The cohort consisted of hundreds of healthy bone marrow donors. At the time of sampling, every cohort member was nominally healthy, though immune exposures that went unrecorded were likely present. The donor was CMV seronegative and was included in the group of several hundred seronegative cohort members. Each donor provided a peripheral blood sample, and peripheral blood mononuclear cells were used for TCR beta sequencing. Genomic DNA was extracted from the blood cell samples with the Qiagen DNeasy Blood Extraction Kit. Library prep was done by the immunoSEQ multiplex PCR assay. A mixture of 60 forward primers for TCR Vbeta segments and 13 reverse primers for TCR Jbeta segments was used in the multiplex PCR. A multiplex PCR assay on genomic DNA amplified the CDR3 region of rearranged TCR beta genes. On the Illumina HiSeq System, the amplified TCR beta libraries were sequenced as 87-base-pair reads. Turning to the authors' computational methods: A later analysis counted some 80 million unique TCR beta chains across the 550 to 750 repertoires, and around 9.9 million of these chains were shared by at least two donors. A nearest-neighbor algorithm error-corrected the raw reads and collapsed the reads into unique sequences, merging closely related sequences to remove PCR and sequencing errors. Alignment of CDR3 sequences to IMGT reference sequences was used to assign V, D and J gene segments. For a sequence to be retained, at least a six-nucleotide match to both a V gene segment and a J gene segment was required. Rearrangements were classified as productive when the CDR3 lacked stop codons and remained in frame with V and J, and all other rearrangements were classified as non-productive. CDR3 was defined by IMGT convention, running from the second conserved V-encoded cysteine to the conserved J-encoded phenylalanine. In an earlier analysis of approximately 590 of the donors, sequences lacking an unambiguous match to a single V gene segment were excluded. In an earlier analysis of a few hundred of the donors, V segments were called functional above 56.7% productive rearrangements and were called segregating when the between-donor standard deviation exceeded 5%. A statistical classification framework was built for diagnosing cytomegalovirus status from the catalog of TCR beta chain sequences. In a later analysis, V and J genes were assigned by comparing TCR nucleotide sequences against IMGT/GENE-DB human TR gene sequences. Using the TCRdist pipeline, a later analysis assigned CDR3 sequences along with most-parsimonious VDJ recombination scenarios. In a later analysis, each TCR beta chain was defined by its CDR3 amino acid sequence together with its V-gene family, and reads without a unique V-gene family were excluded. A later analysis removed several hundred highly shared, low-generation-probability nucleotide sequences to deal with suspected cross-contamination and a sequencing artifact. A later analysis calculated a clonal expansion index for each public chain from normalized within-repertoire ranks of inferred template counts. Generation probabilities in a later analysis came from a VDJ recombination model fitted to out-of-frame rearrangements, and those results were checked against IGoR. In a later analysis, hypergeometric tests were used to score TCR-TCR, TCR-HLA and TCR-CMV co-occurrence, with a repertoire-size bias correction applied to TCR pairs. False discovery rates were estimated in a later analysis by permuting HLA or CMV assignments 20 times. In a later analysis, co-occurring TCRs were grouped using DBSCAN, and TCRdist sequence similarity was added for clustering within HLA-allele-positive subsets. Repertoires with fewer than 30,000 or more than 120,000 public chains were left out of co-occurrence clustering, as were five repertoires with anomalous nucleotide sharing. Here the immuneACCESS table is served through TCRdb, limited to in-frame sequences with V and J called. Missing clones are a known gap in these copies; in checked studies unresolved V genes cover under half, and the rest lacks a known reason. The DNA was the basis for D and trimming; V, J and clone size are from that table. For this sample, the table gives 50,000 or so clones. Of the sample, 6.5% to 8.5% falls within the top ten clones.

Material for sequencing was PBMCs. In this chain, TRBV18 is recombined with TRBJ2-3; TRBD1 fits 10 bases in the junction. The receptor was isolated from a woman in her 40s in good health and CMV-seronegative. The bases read TGTGCCAGCTCACCGACTAGCCCGGGACAGGGGACAGATACGCAGTATTTT. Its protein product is CASSPTSPGQGTDTQYF. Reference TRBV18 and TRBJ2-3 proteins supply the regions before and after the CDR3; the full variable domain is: NAGVMQNPRHLVRRRGQEARLRCSPMKGHSHVYWYRQLPEEGLKFMVYLQKENIIDESGMPKERFSAEFPKEGPSILRIQQVVRGDSAAYFCASSPTSPGQGTDTQYFGPGTRLTVL.